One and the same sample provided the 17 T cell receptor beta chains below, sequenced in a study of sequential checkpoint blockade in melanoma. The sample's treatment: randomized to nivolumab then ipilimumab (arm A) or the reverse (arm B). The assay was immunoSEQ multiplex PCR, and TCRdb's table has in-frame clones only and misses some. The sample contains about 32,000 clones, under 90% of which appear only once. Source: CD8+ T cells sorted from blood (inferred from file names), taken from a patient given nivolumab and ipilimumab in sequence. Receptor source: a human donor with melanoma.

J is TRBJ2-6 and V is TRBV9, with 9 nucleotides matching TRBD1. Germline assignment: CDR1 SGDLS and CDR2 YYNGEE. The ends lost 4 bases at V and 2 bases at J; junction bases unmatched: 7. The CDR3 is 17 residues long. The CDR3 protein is CASSIRDRVPGANVLTF. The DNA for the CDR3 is TGTGCCAGCAGCATCCGGGACAGGGTACCTGGGGCCAACGTCCTGACTTTC.

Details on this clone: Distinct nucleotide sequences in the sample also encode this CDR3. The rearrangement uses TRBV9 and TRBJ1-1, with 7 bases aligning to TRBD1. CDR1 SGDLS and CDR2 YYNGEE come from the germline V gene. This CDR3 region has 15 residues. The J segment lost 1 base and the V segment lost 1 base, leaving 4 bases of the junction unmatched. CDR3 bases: TGTGCCAGCAGCGTAACCGGGACAGAGAACACTGAAGCTTTCTTT. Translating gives CASSVTGTENTEAFF.

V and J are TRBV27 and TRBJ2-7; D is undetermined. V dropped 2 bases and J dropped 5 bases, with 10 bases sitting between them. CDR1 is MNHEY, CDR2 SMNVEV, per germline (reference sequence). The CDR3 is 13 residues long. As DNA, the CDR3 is TGTGCCAGCAGTTTACAGGAACTCCACGAGCAGTACTTC. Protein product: CASSLQELHEQYF.

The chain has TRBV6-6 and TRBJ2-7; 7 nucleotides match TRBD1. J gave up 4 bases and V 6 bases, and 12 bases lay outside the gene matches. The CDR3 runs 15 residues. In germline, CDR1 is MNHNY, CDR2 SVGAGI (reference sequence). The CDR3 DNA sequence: TGTGCCAGCAGGGAAACAGGGGAAGGTCGGTACGAGCAGTACTTC. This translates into CASRETGEGRYEQYF.

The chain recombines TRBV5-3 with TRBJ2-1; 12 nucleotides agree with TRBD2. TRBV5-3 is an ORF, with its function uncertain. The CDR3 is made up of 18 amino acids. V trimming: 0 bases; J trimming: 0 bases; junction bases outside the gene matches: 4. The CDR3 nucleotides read TGTGCCAGAAGCTTGGGACTAGCGGGGGAGAGCTCCTACAATGAGCAGTTCTTC. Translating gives CARSLGLAGESSYNEQFF.

CDR3 DNA: TGTGCCAGCAGCCCCGGACTAGCGGGTTTTGAGCAGTTCTTC. Translated: CASSPGLAGFEQFF. J is TRBJ2-1 and V is TRBV7-9; 11 nucleotides agree with TRBD2. The CDR3 extends over 14 amino acids. V shed 5 bases and J 9 bases; nucleotides not matched to a gene: 6. Germline CDR1 is SEHNR and CDR2 is FQNEAQ (reference sequence).

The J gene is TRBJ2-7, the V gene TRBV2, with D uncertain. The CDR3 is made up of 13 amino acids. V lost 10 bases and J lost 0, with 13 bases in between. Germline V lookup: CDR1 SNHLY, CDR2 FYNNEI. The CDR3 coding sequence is TGTGCCACATCGGTGGTTAGCTCCTACGAGCAGTACTTC. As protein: CATSVVSSYEQYF.

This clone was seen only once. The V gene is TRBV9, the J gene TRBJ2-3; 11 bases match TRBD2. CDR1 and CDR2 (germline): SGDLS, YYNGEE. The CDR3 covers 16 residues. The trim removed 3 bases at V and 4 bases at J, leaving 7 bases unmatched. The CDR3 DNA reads TGTGCCAGCAGCGGGGTAGCGGGAGGGCCAGCAGATACGCAGTATTTT. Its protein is CASSGVAGGPADTQYF.

CDR3 DNA sequence: TGTGCCAGCAGTTCGGGGGGCGAGGACACTGAAGCTTTCTTT. Its translation is CASSSGGEDTEAFF. The chain recombines TRBV7-8 with TRBJ1-1, with D perhaps TRBD1 (6 bases). Germline CDR1 SGHVS, CDR2 FQNEAQ. The V gene lost 6 bases and the J gene lost 3 bases, with 14 bases spanning the gap. There are 14 residues in the CDR3.

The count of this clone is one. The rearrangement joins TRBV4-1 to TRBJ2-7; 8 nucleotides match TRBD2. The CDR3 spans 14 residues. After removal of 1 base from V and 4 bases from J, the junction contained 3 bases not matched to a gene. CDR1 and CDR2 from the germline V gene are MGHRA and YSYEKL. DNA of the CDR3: TGCGCCAGCAGCCAAGGCGGGGGGCAGTACGAGCAGTACTTC. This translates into CASSQGGGQYEQYF.

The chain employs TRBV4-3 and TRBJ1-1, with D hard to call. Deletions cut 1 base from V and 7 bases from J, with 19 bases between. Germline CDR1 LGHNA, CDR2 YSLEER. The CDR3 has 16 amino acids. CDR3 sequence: CASSQAPRGETYEAFF. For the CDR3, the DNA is TGCGCCAGCAGCCAAGCTCCTCGAGGTGAAACCTATGAAGCTTTCTTT.

The CDR3, as DNA: TGTGCCAGCAGCACTACAGGAAACTATGGCTACACCTTC. Encoded protein: CASSTTGNYGYTF. The chain employs TRBV7-9 and TRBJ1-2; D possibly corresponds to TRBD1 (5 bases). Looked up from germline, CDR1 is SEHNR and CDR2 is FQNEAQ (reference sequence). The CDR3 runs 13 residues. The V end lost 5 bases, the J end lost 2 bases, and 9 bases lay between the germline ends.

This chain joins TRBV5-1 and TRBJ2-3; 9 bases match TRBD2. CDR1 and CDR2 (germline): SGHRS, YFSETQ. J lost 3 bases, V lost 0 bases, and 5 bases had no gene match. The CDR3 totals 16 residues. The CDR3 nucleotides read TGCGCCAGCAGCTTGGCCCTAGCGGGAAGAACAGATACGCAGTATTTT. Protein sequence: CASSLALAGRTDTQYF.

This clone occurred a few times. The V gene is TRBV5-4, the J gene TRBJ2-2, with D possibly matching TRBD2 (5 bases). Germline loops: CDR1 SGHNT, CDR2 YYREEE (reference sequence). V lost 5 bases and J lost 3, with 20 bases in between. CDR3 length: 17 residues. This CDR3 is CASSPKGSSTDTGELFF. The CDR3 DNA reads TGTGCCAGCAGTCCCAAAGGGAGTAGCACCGACACCGGGGAGCTGTTTTTT.

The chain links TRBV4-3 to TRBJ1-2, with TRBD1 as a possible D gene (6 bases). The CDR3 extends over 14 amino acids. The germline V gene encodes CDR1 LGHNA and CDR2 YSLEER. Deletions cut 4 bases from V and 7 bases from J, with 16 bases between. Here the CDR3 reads CASSPLEGGIGYTF. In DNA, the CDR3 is TGCGCCAGCAGCCCATTGGAAGGGGGTATTGGCTACACCTTC.

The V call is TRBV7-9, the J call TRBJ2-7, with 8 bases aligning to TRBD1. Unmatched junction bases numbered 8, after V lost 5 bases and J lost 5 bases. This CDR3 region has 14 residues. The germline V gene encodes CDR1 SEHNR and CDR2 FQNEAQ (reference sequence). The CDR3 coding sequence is TGTGCCAGCAGCCCTCGGCAGGGGGCTCACGAGCAGTACTTC. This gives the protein CASSPRQGAHEQYF.

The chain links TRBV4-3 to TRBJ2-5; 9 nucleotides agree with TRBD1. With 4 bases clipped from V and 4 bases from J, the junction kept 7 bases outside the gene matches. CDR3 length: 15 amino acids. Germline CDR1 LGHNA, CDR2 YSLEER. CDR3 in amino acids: CASSRLTGGRETQYF. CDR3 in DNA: TGCGCCAGCAGCCGCCTAACAGGGGGCAGAGAGACCCAGTACTTC.